The source of this T cell receptor beta chain is a study of OX40 agonist ivuxolimab in advanced cancers. This CDR3 has 17 amino acids. Germline V CDR1 and CDR2: SGHNT, YENEEA. J was trimmed by 5 bases and V by 1 base; bases with no gene match: 8. The repertoire was sequenced with immunoSEQ multiplex PCR; TCRdb's copy has only in-frame clones and lacks some. The sample carries approximately 80,000 clones, 75% to 95% recorded once. The receptor comes from an adult with an advanced solid tumor such as melanoma, head and neck, liver or kidney cancer. The sequencing here drew on CD4+ or CD8+ T cells sorted from blood, taken in a trial of the OX40 agonist ivuxolimab. The rearrangement links TRBV11-3 to TRBJ2-3; TRBD2 agrees at 11 bases. As DNA, the CDR3 is TGTGCCAGCAGCTTAGGACTAGCGGGGACCGGTGAAGATACGCAGTATTTT. It yields the protein CASSLGLAGTGEDTQYF.